The 24 T cell receptor beta chains below come from one sample, sequenced in a study of OX40 agonist ivuxolimab in advanced cancers. Using immunoSEQ multiplex PCR, the repertoire was profiled, and TCRdb retains in-frame clones only, with some absent. The repertoire includes more than 50,000 clones, 80% to 90% of them detected once, and roughly 4.5% sits in the top ten. The sample here was CD4+ or CD8+ T cells sorted from blood, taken in a trial of the OX40 agonist ivuxolimab. These TCRs come from an adult with an advanced solid tumor such as melanoma, head and neck, liver or kidney cancer.

The CDR3 reads CASSSATDTQYF. The CDR3 region has the DNA TGTGCCAGCAGCTCCGCAACAGATACGCAGTATTTT. This sequence joins TRBV11-2 and TRBJ2-3; D ambiguous. CDR1 and CDR2 (germline): SGHAT, FQNNGV. The CDR3 has 12 amino acids. The V end was cut by 4 bases, the J end by 3 bases, with 5 bases between.

The chain has TRBV11-2 and TRBJ2-7, with TRBD1 matching over 9 bases. The CDR3 sequence is 15 residues long. CDR1 is SGHAT and CDR2 is FQNNGV in the germline V gene. Trimming removed 1 base from V and 6 bases from J; junction bases left unmatched: 7. The CDR3 spells CASSLGQGVLIEQYF. CDR3 DNA sequence: TGTGCCAGCAGCTTAGGACAGGGGGTCCTAATCGAGCAGTACTTC.

The chain uses TRBV9 and TRBJ2-7; D is possibly TRBD2 (5 bases). CDR3 size: 16 residues. Trimming shortened V by 6 bases and J by 0 bases, and 19 bases separated the two germline ends. The germline V gene has CDR1 SGDLS and CDR2 YYNGEE. The CDR3 spells CASILKLPGSSYEQYF. CDR3 nucleotide sequence: TGTGCCAGCATCCTCAAATTACCGGGATCCTCCTACGAGCAGTACTTC.

CDR3 residues: CASSPSREGPTLHF. DNA of the CDR3: TGTGCCAGCAGCCCCTCTAGGGAAGGGCCCACCCTCCACTTT. The chain is built from TRBV5-4 and TRBJ1-6; D not certain. This CDR3 has 14 amino acids. Germline V gene data show CDR1 as SGHNT and CDR2 as YYREEE (reference sequence). The V gene lost 4 bases and the J gene lost 14 bases, with 19 bases spanning the gap.

Details on this clone: One junction end disagrees with the germline gene, perhaps due to a read error. The chain uses TRBV28 and TRBJ2-7; no definite D call. CDR3 length equals 13 residues. From germline, CDR1 is MDHEN and CDR2 SYDVKM. The CDR3 bases are TGTGCCAGCAGGAAACAGAACGGCCTTCCTACCCACTTC. This codes for CASRKQNGLPTHF.

This chain uses TRBV10-3 with TRBJ2-5; 10 bases are shared with TRBD2. Unmatched junction bases numbered 5, after V lost 3 bases and J lost 1 base. The length of the CDR3 is 16 residues. Per the germline V gene, CDR1 is ENHRY and CDR2 is SYGVKD. CDR3 sequence: CAISEIAGGSQETQYF. The CDR3, as DNA: TGTGCCATCAGTGAAATAGCGGGAGGCTCCCAAGAGACCCAGTACTTC.

V and J are TRBV19 and TRBJ1-1; 8 nucleotides match TRBD1. Trimming at V came to 7 bases and at J to 1 base, leaving 5 bases not matched to a gene. Germline V gene sequence: CDR1 LNHDA, CDR2 SQIVND (reference sequence). The CDR3 is 14 residues long. This CDR3 reads CASTPGQGNTEAFF. The CDR3 DNA is TGTGCCAGTACCCCCGGACAGGGGAACACTGAAGCTTTCTTT. The full variable domain, completed using reference TRBV19 and TRBJ1-1, is DGGITQSPKYLFRKEGQNVTLSCEQNLNHDAMYWYRQDPGQGLRLIYYSQIVNDFQKGDIAEGYSVSREKKESFPLTVTSAQKNPTAFYLCASTPGQGNTEAFFGQGTRLTVV.

The CDR3 loop is CASSPRLDYGEQYF. Here the CDR3 DNA reads TGTGCCAGCAGCCCCCGACTTGATTACGGCGAGCAGTACTTC. This chain connects TRBV7-9 to TRBJ2-7; D call uncertain. Germline CDR1 is SEHNR and CDR2 is FQNEAQ (reference sequence). With 5 bases removed from V and 6 bases from J, the gap between germline ends came to 17 bases. This CDR3 is built from 14 residues. Using reference TRBV7-9 and TRBJ2-7 for the parts outside the CDR3, the full variable domain is DTGVSQNPRHKITKRGQNVTFRCDPISEHNRLYWYRQTLGQGPEFLTYFQNEAQLEKSRLLSDRFSAERPKGSFSTLEIQRTEQGDSAMYLCASSPRLDYGEQYFGPGTRLTVT.

This rearrangement joins TRBV27 to TRBJ1-5; D remains unclear. This CDR3 region has 12 residues. The germline V gene encodes CDR1 MNHEY and CDR2 SMNVEV (reference sequence). CDR3 sequence: CSSGTSNQPQHF. DNA for the CDR3: TGTTCGTCTGGAACGAGCAATCAGCCCCAGCATTTT.

V is TRBV28 and J is TRBJ2-7, with a tentative D call TRBD2 (5 bases). The length of the CDR3 is 13 residues. V lost 7 bases, J lost 3 bases, and 13 bases lay in between. CDR1 and CDR2 (germline): MDHEN, SYDVKM. Here the CDR3 DNA reads TGTGCCAGCACCACTGACGGGAACTACGAGCAGTACTTC. It yields the protein CASTTDGNYEQYF.

The V call is TRBV11-2, the J call TRBJ2-5; the D is unclear. Germline values: CDR1 SGHAT, CDR2 FQNNGV. The CDR3 extends over 12 amino acids. V was clipped by 1 base and J by 5 bases, with 5 bases between them. CDR3 in DNA: TGTGCCAGCAGCTTAGGTAGTGAGACCCAGTACTTC. Translating it yields CASSLGSETQYF.

The CDR3 spells CASSRDRSNTEAFF. Here the CDR3 DNA reads TGTGCCAGCAGCCGGGACCGATCTAACACTGAAGCTTTCTTT. This sequence joins TRBV11-3 and TRBJ1-1; tentative D call: TRBD1 (5 bases). The CDR3 sequence is 14 residues long. CDR1 and CDR2 (germline): SGHNT, YENEEA. V was shortened by 5 bases and J by 2 bases, with 12 bases between the two germline ends.

The J gene is TRBJ2-7, the V gene TRBV11-3; unclear D gene. The V gene lost 8 bases and the J gene lost 6 bases, with 20 bases spanning the gap. Germline V CDR1 and CDR2: SGHNT, YENEEA. The CDR3 sequence is 14 residues long. In DNA form, the CDR3 reads TGTGCCAGCGGGATAGGATCCACAAAGGGCGAGCAGTACTTC. The encoded protein is CASGIGSTKGEQYF.

The chain employs TRBV27 and TRBJ2-1; D is possibly TRBD1 (6 bases). The CDR3 spans 17 residues. Germline V gene lookup returns CDR1 MNHEY and CDR2 SMNVEV (reference sequence). V was clipped by 4 bases and J by 4 bases, with 20 bases between them. CDR3 nucleotides: TGTGCCAGCAGTTGGACAGCCCGAGGGATAGCTTACAATGAGCAGTTCTTC. Encoded protein: CASSWTARGIAYNEQFF.

The rearrangement links TRBV7-9 to TRBJ2-7; D remains ambiguous. Looked up from germline, CDR1 is SEHNR and CDR2 is FQNEAQ (reference sequence). This CDR3 has 14 residues. Trimming took 7 bases from V and 0 from J, leaving 13 bases between them. This chain's CDR3 is CASMASLSSYEQYF. In DNA, the CDR3 is TGTGCCAGCATGGCCAGCCTCAGCTCCTACGAGCAGTACTTC.

The CDR3 nucleotides read TGCGCCAGCAGCCAAGATCAGAGAAGAAGCCAGTTCTTC. Translated, it gives CASSQDQRRSQFF. The chain carries TRBV4-1 and TRBJ2-1; the D is unclear. Looked up from germline, CDR1 is MGHRA and CDR2 is YSYEKL. CDR3 length equals 13 residues. Between the trimmed V and J ends, which lost 0 bases and 13 bases, there was a span of 13 bases.

The V gene is TRBV20-1, the J gene TRBJ2-1; D remains unclear. This CDR3 spans 11 amino acids. In germline, CDR1 is DFQATT, CDR2 SNEGSKA (reference sequence). V lost 3 bases and J 7 bases, leaving 7 bases between the germline ends. CDR3 sequence: CSASSSNEQFF. Here the CDR3 DNA reads TGCAGTGCTAGCTCCAGTAATGAGCAGTTCTTC.

The V and J genes are TRBV4-1 and TRBJ2-7, with D perhaps given as TRBD1 or TRBD2 (5 bases each). The CDR3 runs to 14 residues. Trimming left V 4 bases short and J 10 bases short, with 20 bases between. Germline CDR1 and CDR2: MGHRA and YSYEKL. The CDR3 spells CASSPGPGASLQYF. The CDR3 DNA is TGCGCCAGCAGCCCCGGGCCCGGGGCCAGCCTACAGTACTTC.

The chain couples TRBV10-3 to TRBJ1-2; TRBD1 matches at 12 bases. CDR3 length: 17 amino acids. The germline V gene has CDR1 ENHRY and CDR2 SYGVKD. Losses at the gene ends were 6 bases for V and 5 bases for J; bases not matched to a gene: 13. The CDR3 spells CAIRRRDRGRLNYGYTF. CDR3 coding DNA: TGTGCCATCAGAAGAAGGGACAGGGGGCGGCTTAATTATGGCTACACCTTC.

The V call is TRBV14, the J call TRBJ2-7; 7 nucleotides match TRBD2. V shed 4 bases and J 7 bases; nucleotides not matched to a gene: 16. CDR1 SGHDN and CDR2 FVKESK come from the germline V gene. The CDR3 has 16 amino acids. The CDR3 bases are TGTGCCAGCAGCCCCGGGAGGCTTAGCGCTACGGGTGAGCAGTACTTC. Amino acid sequence: CASSPGRLSATGEQYF.

The CDR3 sequence is CAISGLQGASGELFF. The CDR3 DNA is TGTGCCATCAGTGGTCTACAGGGGGCAAGCGGGGAGCTGTTTTTT. The gene calls are TRBV10-3 and TRBJ2-2; the match to TRBD1 covers 9 bases. Germline CDR1 is ENHRY and CDR2 is SYGVKD. The trim removed 4 bases at V and 7 bases at J, leaving 7 bases unmatched. The CDR3 loop spans 15 amino acids.

The gene calls are TRBV7-2 and TRBJ2-1, with TRBD2 as a possible D gene (6 bases). Germline CDR1 SGHTA, CDR2 FQGNSA. The CDR3 consists of 14 residues. Trimming cost V 4 bases and J 5 bases, with 12 bases left between them. CDR3 amino acids: CASSSAGTHNEQFF. Written as DNA, the CDR3 is TGTGCCAGCAGCTCCGCCGGGACTCACAATGAGCAGTTCTTC. The full variable domain, its missing parts supplied by reference TRBV7-2 and TRBJ2-1, is GAGVSQSPSNKVTEKGKDVELRCDPISGHTALYWYRQSLGQGLEFLIYFQGNSAPDKSGLPSDRFSAERTGGSVSTLTIQRTQQEDSAVYLCASSSAGTHNEQFFGPGTRLTVL.

CDR3 nucleotides: TGTGCCAGCAGCCCCGACAGGGCCCACTACGAGCAGTACTTC. It encodes CASSPDRAHYEQYF. This rearrangement joins TRBV11-1 to TRBJ2-5; TRBD1 aligns across 7 bases. Gene TRBJ2-7 matches the end of the DNA better, so the J call may be wrong. The germline gives CDR1 SGHAT, CDR2 FQDESV (reference sequence). The CDR3 loop spans 14 amino acids.

The chain employs TRBV5-1 and TRBJ2-1; unclear D gene. Germline CDR1 and CDR2: SGHRS and YFSETQ. With 0 bases removed from V and 4 bases from J, the gap between germline ends came to 5 bases. The CDR3 has 13 amino acids. In DNA, the CDR3 is TGCGCCAGCAGCTTGGCCTCTTACAATGAGCAGTTCTTC. Its translation: CASSLASYNEQFF.